Below, 32 T cell receptor beta chains from the same sample are listed, as sequenced in a study of cytomegalovirus exposure and HLA in healthy donors (dated by TCRdb to about 2017). Libraries were constructed by the immunoSEQ multiplex PCR assay. The multiplex PCR relied on a mix of 60 forward primers for TCR Vbeta segments and 13 reverse primers for TCR Jbeta segments. TCRdb holds this immuneACCESS table with in-frame rearrangements only. Some clones are missing; in checked studies, unresolved V genes explain under half, and the rest has no known cause. The sample table holds about 150,000 clones, of which around 76% were seen once. Of the sample, roughly 1.6% falls within the top ten clones. Sequencing input: PBMCs. All receptors derive from a man aged 35 to 55 in good health and CMV-seronegative.

The J gene is TRBJ2-4, the V gene TRBV9, with TRBD1 identical over 7 bases. V shed 0 bases, J shed 12 bases, and the junction held 12 bases outside the gene matches. The CDR3 runs 15 residues. Germline V gene lookup returns CDR1 SGDLS and CDR2 YYNGEE. The CDR3 nucleotides are TGTGCCAGCAGCGTAGAAGGGTCTCAAAGGGACAGTCAGTACTTC. Its translation is CASSVEGSQRDSQYF.

The rearrangement links TRBV28 to TRBJ1-3, with 8 bases that match TRBD1. This CDR3 has 17 residues. Germline V CDR1 and CDR2: MDHEN, SYDVKM. V was pared by 2 bases and J by 3 bases, with 9 bases of the junction left unmatched. The CDR3 region has the DNA TGTGCCAGCAGTTTAGGGGCAGGGGGCCGGTATGGAAACACCATATATTTT. Protein: CASSLGAGGRYGNTIYF.

The sample holds a few counts of this clone. The chain has TRBV9 and TRBJ2-1, with D uncertain. Germline CDR1 reads SGDLS; CDR2 reads YYNGEE. CDR3 length: 14 residues. The V and J ends lost 1 base and 2 bases respectively, with 7 bases between them. Written as DNA, the CDR3 is TGTGCCAGCAGCGTAAGAAACACCTACAATGAGCAGTTCTTC. It is translated as CASSVRNTYNEQFF.

This clone appeared a single time. The chain carries TRBV4-1 and TRBJ2-3, with D possibly being TRBD1 (6 bases). Germline V gene sequence: CDR1 MGHRA, CDR2 YSYEKL. Trimming removed 0 bases from V and 0 bases from J, with 13 bases in between. The CDR3 length is 17 residues. The CDR3 protein is CASSQEGSGESTDTQYF. The CDR3 nucleotides are TGCGCCAGCAGCCAAGAGGGGTCAGGGGAAAGCACAGATACGCAGTATTTT.

This clone was seen more than once but under ten times. This rearrangement joins TRBV7-2 to TRBJ1-2, with D perhaps TRBD1 (6 bases). With 7 bases removed from V and 7 bases from J, the gap between germline ends came to 25 bases. From germline, CDR1 is SGHTA and CDR2 FQGNSA. The CDR3 covers 16 residues. The CDR3 region is CASTSHPGQGISGYTF. CDR3 nucleotide sequence: TGTGCCAGCACCTCTCACCCGGGGCAGGGGATAAGTGGCTACACCTTC.

The CDR3 reads CASSFWPGRSTDTQYF. CDR3 coding DNA: TGTGCCAGCAGCTTCTGGCCGGGTCGTAGCACAGATACGCAGTATTTT. This rearrangement joins TRBV7-4 to TRBJ2-3, with D uncertain. The V gene lost 3 bases and the J gene lost 0 bases, with 13 bases spanning the gap. The germline gives CDR1 SGHVT, CDR2 SQSDAQ. The CDR3 sequence is 16 residues long.

The V call is TRBV7-9, the J call TRBJ2-5; TRBD2 matches at 7 bases. Losses at the gene ends were 5 bases for V and 3 bases for J; bases not matched to a gene: 6. The CDR3 totals 14 residues. Germline V gene sequence: CDR1 SEHNR, CDR2 FQNEAQ (reference sequence). CDR3 bases: TGTGCCAGCAGCGCTCGACTAGCCGAAGAGACCCAGTACTTC. Translating gives CASSARLAEETQYF.

The chain couples TRBV5-1 to TRBJ1-1; the D gene is possibly TRBD1 (6 bases). V gave up 4 bases and J gave up 8 bases, with 9 bases separating them. Germline CDR1 SGHRS, CDR2 YFSETQ. The CDR3 extends over 11 amino acids. The CDR3 protein is CASSRGQEAFF. The DNA of the CDR3 is TGCGCCAGCAGCCGTGGACAGGAAGCTTTCTTT. Supplemented by reference TRBV5-1 and TRBJ1-1, the full variable domain reads KAGVTQTPRYLIKTRGQQVTLSCSPISGHRSVSWYQQTPGQGLQFLFEYFSETQRNKGNFPGRFSGRQFSNSRSEMNVSTLELGDSALYLCASSRGQEAFFGQGTRLTVV.

This clone has just one count. The chain links TRBV4-1 to TRBJ2-3; 11 bases are shared with TRBD1. With 1 base clipped from V and 3 bases from J, the junction kept 3 bases outside the gene matches. The CDR3 is 16 amino acids. Germline V gene lookup returns CDR1 MGHRA and CDR2 YSYEKL. In DNA, the CDR3 is TGCGCCAGCAGCCAAGTCGGGACAGGGGGTACAGATACGCAGTATTTT. As protein: CASSQVGTGGTDTQYF.

This clone was detected only a few times. The J gene is TRBJ2-1, the V gene TRBV28; 8 nucleotides agree with TRBD1. Germline V lookup: CDR1 MDHEN, CDR2 SYDVKM. After removal of 11 bases from V and 8 bases from J, the junction contained 5 bases not matched to a gene. The CDR3 has 11 amino acids. The CDR3 DNA reads as TGTGCCGCCAACAGGGGGGATGAGCAGTTCTTC. Its translation is CAANRGDEQFF. The entire variable domain, with the rest obtained from reference TRBV28 and TRBJ2-1, is as follows: DVKVTQSSRYLVKRTGEKVFLECVQDMDHENMFWYRQDPGLGLRLIYFSYDVKMKEKGDIPEGYSVSREKKERFSLILESASTNQTSMYLCAANRGDEQFFGPGTRLTVL.

This clone was observed a few times. This chain joins TRBV19 and TRBJ2-7; 10 bases fit TRBD2. After removal of 2 bases from V and 12 bases from J, the junction contained 10 bases not matched to a gene. CDR1 is LNHDA and CDR2 is SQIVND in the germline V gene (reference sequence). The CDR3 is 14 amino acids. CDR3 nucleotide sequence: TGTGCCAGTAGTATAAAGGCTAGCGGGAGCCCATCGTACTTC. It yields the protein CASSIKASGSPSYF. The full variable domain, with the rest looked up from reference TRBV19 and TRBJ2-7, is DGGITQSPKYLFRKEGQNVTLSCEQNLNHDAMYWYRQDPGQGLRLIYYSQIVNDFQKGDIAEGYSVSREKKESFPLTVTSAQKNPTAFYLCASSIKASGSPSYFGPGTRLTVT.

The genes are TRBV27 and TRBJ2-1; a possible D gene is TRBD2 (6 bases). The CDR3 spans 11 residues. V shed 8 bases and J shed 13 bases, with 15 bases lying between them. The germline V gene encodes CDR1 MNHEY and CDR2 SMNVEV (reference sequence). The CDR3: CASLSGGTQFF. CDR3 coding DNA: TGTGCCAGCCTCTCTGGAGGGACCCAGTTCTTC.

The chain is built from TRBV19 and TRBJ2-4; 10 bases align to TRBD2. Trimming took 7 bases from V and 2 from J; bases not matched to a gene: 2. The CDR3 sequence is 14 residues long. The germline gives CDR1 LNHDA, CDR2 SQIVND (reference sequence). The DNA of the CDR3 is TGTGCCAGTAAACTAGCGGGAACCAAAAACATTCAGTACTTC. This gives the protein CASKLAGTKNIQYF.

This clone was counted only a few times. The chain uses TRBV15 and TRBJ1-4; 7 bases align to TRBD1. The CDR3 length is 15 residues. Looked up from germline, CDR1 is LNHNV and CDR2 is YYDKDF (reference sequence). V dropped 7 bases and J dropped 7; count of bases not matched to a gene: 12. The CDR3 loop reads CATTGDRRGPEKLFF. The CDR3 bases are TGTGCCACCACGGGGGACAGACGCGGGCCTGAAAAACTGTTTTTT.

The rearrangement uses TRBV27 and TRBJ2-6; D unresolved. The CDR3 extends over 15 amino acids. CDR1 is MNHEY, CDR2 SMNVEV, per germline (reference sequence). Trimming removed 2 bases from V and 4 bases from J, with 9 bases in between. The CDR3 DNA is TGTGCCAGCAGTTTAAGAGGAGCCGGGGCCAACGTCCTGACTTTC. It codes for CASSLRGAGANVLTF.

V is TRBV5-1 and J is TRBJ2-7; 8 positions agree with TRBD2. The CDR3 is 14 amino acids. Losses at the gene ends were 1 base for V and 6 bases for J; bases not matched to a gene: 6. Germline V CDR1 and CDR2: SGHRS, YFSETQ. The CDR3 nucleotides read TGCGCCAGCAGCTTGCAGCGGGAGTCCGGCGAGCAGTACTTC. The encoded protein is CASSLQRESGEQYF.

This clone has just one count. The chain links TRBV6-5 to TRBJ2-2; tentative D call: TRBD1 (7 bases). The V end was cut by 4 bases, the J end by 6 bases, with 15 bases between. The germline gives CDR1 MNHEY, CDR2 SVGAGI. The CDR3 extends over 15 amino acids. The CDR3 protein is CASSFQTGRPGELFF. The CDR3 nucleotides are TGTGCCAGCAGTTTTCAGACAGGGAGGCCCGGGGAGCTGTTTTTT.

A few counts support this clone. The rearrangement links TRBV18 to TRBJ2-7; tentatively, D is TRBD2 (7 bases). Trimming left V 2 bases short and J 3 bases short, with 17 bases between. Germline V gene sequence: CDR1 KGHSH, CDR2 LQKENI. The CDR3 has 16 residues. The CDR3 here is CASSPCRGGVDYEQYF. The CDR3 region has the DNA TGTGCCAGCTCACCATGTAGGGGGGGGGTGGACTACGAGCAGTACTTC.

This chain joins TRBV5-1 and TRBJ2-2, with TRBD1 identical over 7 bases. The ends lost 4 bases at V and 1 base at J; junction bases unmatched: 4. Germline-derived CDR1 and CDR2 are SGHRS and YFSETQ. CDR3 length equals 15 residues. CDR3 sequence reads: CASSDGTVNTGELFF. The CDR3 DNA follows: TGCGCCAGCAGCGACGGGACAGTGAACACCGGGGAGCTGTTTTTT.

J is TRBJ1-1 and V is TRBV5-8, with 9 bases lining up with TRBD1. Germline assignment: CDR1 SGHTS and CDR2 YDEGEE. Trimming removed 5 bases from V and 7 bases from J; junction bases left unmatched: 6. There are 13 residues in the CDR3. The CDR3 DNA is TGTGCCAGCAGATCGGGACAGGGATATGAAGCTTTCTTT. Translation: CASRSGQGYEAFF.

The gene calls are TRBV27 and TRBJ2-2, with D unclear. V was shortened by 7 bases and J by 0 bases, with 12 bases between the two germline ends. Germline loops: CDR1 MNHEY, CDR2 SMNVEV (reference sequence). The CDR3 runs to 15 residues. The CDR3 coding sequence is TGTGCCAGCATGGATCGGCGGCCGAACACCGGGGAGCTGTTTTTT. Protein sequence: CASMDRRPNTGELFF.

The rearrangement links TRBV6-1 to TRBJ2-1; the D gene is possibly TRBD2 (6 bases). Germline V gene sequence: CDR1 MNHNS, CDR2 SASEGT. The CDR3 is 17 amino acids. Trimming cost V 0 bases and J 1 base, with 13 bases left between them. The CDR3 loop reads CASSEAIAGRSYNEQFF. The CDR3 coding sequence is TGTGCCAGCAGTGAAGCGATCGCAGGGAGGTCCTACAATGAGCAGTTCTTC.

This sequence joins TRBV27 and TRBJ2-7, with 12 positions matching TRBD2. V shed 4 bases and J 3 bases; nucleotides not matched to a gene: 10. The germline gives CDR1 MNHEY, CDR2 SMNVEV (reference sequence). The CDR3 contains 17 residues. The chain's CDR3 is CASSSEPSGRAYYEQYF. CDR3 DNA sequence: TGTGCCAGCAGTTCCGAGCCTAGCGGGAGGGCATACTACGAGCAGTACTTC.

V is TRBV28 and J is TRBJ2-1, with 11 nucleotides matching TRBD2. The V segment lost 2 bases and the J segment 5 bases; nucleotides outside the gene matches: 8. The germline gives CDR1 MDHEN, CDR2 SYDVKM. The CDR3 loop spans 17 amino acids. The CDR3, as DNA: TGTGCCAGCAGTTTAGGTCTAGCGGGAGGATCGCACAATGAGCAGTTCTTC. Translating it yields CASSLGLAGGSHNEQFF.

The J gene is TRBJ2-7, the V gene TRBV11-2, with TRBD2 matching 13 bases. Germline V gives CDR1 SGHAT, CDR2 FQNNGV. The CDR3 totals 16 residues. The V and J ends lost 3 bases and 5 bases, in that order; junction bases with no gene match: 7. CDR3 sequence: CASSLLLAGGPDEQYV. The CDR3 region has the DNA TGTGCCAGCAGCTTGCTACTAGCGGGAGGGCCTGACGAGCAGTACGTC.

This sequence joins TRBV5-8 and TRBJ1-2; D unclear. CDR3 length equals 15 residues. Deletions cut 0 bases from V and 5 bases from J, with 14 bases between. In germline, CDR1 is SGHTS, CDR2 YDEGEE. This CDR3 is CASSLELGSLYGYTF. The CDR3 nucleotides are TGTGCCAGCAGCTTGGAACTAGGCAGCCTTTATGGCTACACCTTC.

This sequence joins TRBV5-8 and TRBJ2-2, with unresolved D. The V gene lost 0 bases and the J gene lost 2 bases, with 8 bases spanning the gap. The CDR3 consists of 15 residues. Germline V CDR1 and CDR2: SGHTS, YDEGEE. Here the CDR3 DNA reads TGTGCCAGCAGCTTGGGGCAGACTAACACCGGGGAGCTGTTTTTT. Its translation: CASSLGQTNTGELFF.

This chain joins TRBV5-6 and TRBJ2-7; possible D gene TRBD1, 5 bases. V was cut by 0 bases and J by 6 bases, with 10 bases left in between. The CDR3 runs 13 residues. Germline CDR1 reads SGHDT; CDR2 reads YYEEEE. The CDR3 DNA sequence: TGTGCCAGCAGCTTGGGGGGCCCCTCCGAGCAGTACGTC. Protein: CASSLGGPSEQYV.

The J gene is TRBJ1-2, the V gene TRBV28; 8 positions match TRBD1. Trimming at V came to 8 bases and at J to 4 bases, leaving 12 bases not matched to a gene. Germline V gene lookup returns CDR1 MDHEN and CDR2 SYDVKM. The CDR3 length is 15 residues. In DNA, the CDR3 is TGTGCCAGCGCTTCAGCGGCAGGGGGCTCCTATGGCTACACCTTC. Amino acids: CASASAAGGSYGYTF.

This sequence joins TRBV6-4 and TRBJ2-7; D gene ambiguous. In germline, CDR1 is MRHNA, CDR2 SNTAGT. The V gene lost 3 bases and the J gene lost 4 bases, with 7 bases spanning the gap. The CDR3 runs 12 residues. CDR3 DNA: TGTGCCAGCAGTGAAACAGAGTACGAGCAGTACGTC. Amino acids: CASSETEYEQYV.

The chain has TRBV28 and TRBJ1-5, with 10 bases identical to TRBD1. Trimming removed 6 bases from V and 6 bases from J; junction bases left unmatched: 11. CDR3 length: 16 residues. Germline values: CDR1 MDHEN, CDR2 SYDVKM. CDR3 nucleotides: TGTGCCAGCAGCTCCCCCCAGGGACAGGGGACTCAGCCCCAGCATTTT. Its translation: CASSSPQGQGTQPQHF.

The chain employs TRBV5-4 and TRBJ1-2, with 7 bases matching TRBD1. The V gene's germline CDR1 is SGHNT and CDR2 YYREEE (reference sequence). After removal of 7 bases from V and 8 bases from J, the junction contained 17 bases not matched to a gene. The CDR3 has 15 amino acids. CDR3 DNA: TGTGCCAGCGGGACAGCGGAGGGCTATTTTTTGGGCTACACCTTC. This codes for CASGTAEGYFLGYTF.